These 18 T cell receptor beta chains were sequenced from one sample in a study of identical twins. TCRdb redid the calling of the 5' RACE reads with MiXCR, one entry per CDR3 protein. The sample records roughly 260,000 distinct CDR3 sequences, over 12% being singletons. Sequenced material: memory (CD45RO+) T cells sorted from blood. The receptors come from a woman aged 18-35 years in good health.

The V gene is TRBV6-2 or TRBV6-3, the J gene TRBJ2-7, with 8 bases fitting TRBD2. V lost 6 bases and J lost 3; bases outside the gene matches: 4. This CDR3 has 13 residues. Germline loops: CDR1 MNHEY, CDR2 SVGEGT. CDR3 residues: CASSHLAGYEQYF. CDR3 bases: TGTGCCAGCAGCCACCTAGCGGGCTACGAGCAGTACTTC.

This clonotype was seen many times. The chain has TRBV5-1 and TRBJ2-2; D might be TRBD1 (6 bases). CDR3 length: 15 residues. Germline CDR1 and CDR2: SGHRS and YFSETQ. Trimming took 1 base from V and 4 from J, leaving 11 bases between them. The CDR3 is CASSLPGASTGELFF. The CDR3 nucleotides are TGCGCCAGCAGCTTGCCAGGGGCAAGCACCGGGGAGCTGTTTTTT.

There are a few counts of this clonotype. The J gene is TRBJ2-2, the V gene TRBV6-1; TRBD2 matches at 7 bases. With V trimmed by 6 bases and J by 8 bases, 9 bases remained unmatched. Germline values: CDR1 MNHNS, CDR2 SASEGT. This CDR3 has 14 amino acids. In DNA, the CDR3 is TGTGCCAGCAGATCCCTGCGGGGGAGGGGGGAGCTGTTTTTT. Amino acids: CASRSLRGRGELFF.

The chain employs TRBV10-3 and TRBJ1-1, with TRBD1 identical over 7 bases. Germline CDR1 and CDR2: ENHRY and SYGVKD. This CDR3 comprises 13 residues. The V gene end was trimmed by 2 bases and the J gene end by 3 bases; junction bases not matched to a gene: 0. CDR3 region: CAISETGDTEAFF. The DNA for the CDR3 is TGTGCCATCAGTGAGACAGGGGACACTGAAGCTTTCTTT.

This clonotype occurred a few times. The V call is TRBV10-3, the J call TRBJ2-1, with 10 bases that match TRBD2. The CDR3 totals 16 residues. Germline-derived CDR1 and CDR2 are ENHRY and SYGVKD. V was pared by 6 bases and J by 1 base, with 6 bases of the junction left unmatched. Here the CDR3 DNA reads TGTGCCATCAGCCCTAGCGGGAGACCTTCCTACAATGAGCAGTTCTTC. Protein sequence: CAISPSGRPSYNEQFF.

In nucleotides, the CDR3 is TGTGCCAGCAGCACAGAGAGGCTATATGAGCAGTTCTTC. Translation gives CASSTERLYEQFF. This chain uses TRBV4-2 with TRBJ2-1; D is unclear. The V and J ends lost 5 bases and 8 bases respectively, with 13 bases between them. Germline-derived CDR1 and CDR2 are LGHNA and YNFKEQ. The CDR3 is 13 amino acids.

The CDR3 DNA follows: TGTGCCAGCAGTTTACTAGCGGGAGGGCCGGAGACCCAGTACTTC. It encodes CASSLLAGGPETQYF. The chain is built from TRBV12-3 or TRBV12-4 and TRBJ2-5; 12 bases align to TRBD2. CDR3 length equals 15 residues. With V trimmed by 2 bases and J by 5 bases, 3 bases remained unmatched.

This sequence joins TRBV3-1 and TRBJ1-5; D unclear. This CDR3 contains 14 residues. Trimming removed 2 bases from V and 0 bases from J, with 5 bases in between. CDR1 is LGHDT, CDR2 YNNKEL, per germline (reference sequence). The CDR3 protein is CASSQTNSNQPQHF. In nucleotides, the CDR3 is TGTGCCAGCAGCCAAACAAATAGCAATCAGCCCCAGCATTTT.

This clonotype was seen only a few times. This rearrangement joins TRBV7-2 to TRBJ2-6; D remains ambiguous. The CDR3 spans 15 residues. Per the germline V gene, CDR1 is SGHTA and CDR2 is FQGNSA. The ends were cut back, 2 bases at V and 0 bases at J, with 5 bases in the middle. CDR3 in amino acids: CASSLQSSGANVLTF. CDR3 bases: TGTGCCAGCAGCTTACAGAGCTCTGGGGCCAACGTCCTGACTTTC.

This clonotype was observed at least ten times. The CDR3 DNA follows: TGTGCCACCAAACTACAGGGACCCGGGGAGCTGTTTTTT. This gives the protein CATKLQGPGELFF. This sequence joins TRBV5-6 and TRBJ2-2, with D possibly matching TRBD1 (6 bases). The CDR3 loop spans 13 amino acids. V was shortened by 9 bases and J by 6 bases, with 15 bases between the two germline ends. Germline CDR1 SGHDT, CDR2 YYEEEE.

This clonotype occurred many times. The J gene is TRBJ2-7, the V gene TRBV11-2, with D tentatively TRBD1 or TRBD2 (5 bases each). Trimming shortened V by 3 bases and J by 2 bases, and 14 bases separated the two germline ends. The CDR3 has 15 residues. The V gene's germline CDR1 is SGHAT and CDR2 FQNNGV. The CDR3 region has the DNA TGTGCCAGCAGCTTTACGGGGCAGGGTCCCTACGAGCAGTACTTC. It translates to CASSFTGQGPYEQYF.

This clonotype was detected only a few times. The V and J genes are TRBV9 and TRBJ2-7; TRBD2 is a possible D gene (5 bases). CDR1 SGDLS and CDR2 YYNGEE come from the germline V gene. Trimming left V 0 bases short and J 0 bases short, with 13 bases between. This CDR3 region has 16 residues. Here the CDR3 reads CASSVGPFGNSYEQYF. The CDR3, as DNA: TGTGCCAGCAGCGTAGGACCCTTCGGGAACTCCTACGAGCAGTACTTC.

This chain links TRBV12-3 or TRBV12-4 with TRBJ1-2; D is unclear. Trimming took off 6 bases at V and 8 bases at J, with 13 bases between the two ends. CDR3 length: 12 residues. The CDR3 here is CASSQTRDGYTF. Here the CDR3 DNA reads TGTGCCAGCAGCCAGACAAGAGACGGCTACACCTTC.

The rearrangement links TRBV6-5 to TRBJ2-7; D perhaps matches TRBD2 (6 bases). The V and J ends lost 0 bases and 7 bases respectively, with 13 bases between them. The CDR3 has 14 residues. The germline V gene has CDR1 MNHEY and CDR2 SVGAGI. The CDR3 region has the DNA TGTGCCAGCAGTTACTCGGAGGGGTTCAGGGAGCAGTACTTC. Protein product: CASSYSEGFREQYF.

This chain uses TRBV11-2 with TRBJ2-3; D not certain. V dropped 5 bases and J dropped 0 bases, with 24 bases sitting between them. The germline V gene encodes CDR1 SGHAT and CDR2 FQNNGV. CDR3 length equals 19 residues. CDR3 region: CASSLRPGPARYSTDTQYF. CDR3 DNA sequence: TGTGCCAGCAGCCTCAGACCGGGCCCCGCGCGTTATAGCACAGATACGCAGTATTTT.

This clonotype was detected a few times. The chain links TRBV25-1 to TRBJ2-1; D not certain. V lost 6 bases and J lost 7, with 4 bases in between. The CDR3 covers 10 residues. The V gene's germline CDR1 is MGHDK and CDR2 SYGVNS. DNA of the CDR3: TGTGCCAGCAGAAGGAATGAGCAGTTCTTC. Translated: CASRRNEQFF.

This clonotype has only a few counts. The genes are TRBV25-1 and TRBJ2-3; tentatively, D is TRBD2 (5 bases). This CDR3 contains 13 residues. From germline, CDR1 is MGHDK and CDR2 SYGVNS. The V end lost 6 bases, the J end lost 4 bases, and 11 bases lay between the germline ends. CDR3 in amino acids: CASRKSGSDTQYF. The DNA for the CDR3 is TGTGCCAGCAGAAAGAGCGGCTCAGATACGCAGTATTTT.

There are many counts of this clonotype. V usage is TRBV3-1 and J usage is TRBJ1-5, with 9 bases that match TRBD1. Germline V gene sequence: CDR1 LGHDT, CDR2 YNNKEL (reference sequence). V shed 1 base and J 6 bases; nucleotides not matched to a gene: 7. The CDR3 is 16 residues long. The CDR3 sequence is CASSQGTGDLGQPQHF. In nucleotides, the CDR3 is TGTGCCAGCAGCCAAGGGACAGGGGATTTGGGTCAGCCCCAGCATTTT.